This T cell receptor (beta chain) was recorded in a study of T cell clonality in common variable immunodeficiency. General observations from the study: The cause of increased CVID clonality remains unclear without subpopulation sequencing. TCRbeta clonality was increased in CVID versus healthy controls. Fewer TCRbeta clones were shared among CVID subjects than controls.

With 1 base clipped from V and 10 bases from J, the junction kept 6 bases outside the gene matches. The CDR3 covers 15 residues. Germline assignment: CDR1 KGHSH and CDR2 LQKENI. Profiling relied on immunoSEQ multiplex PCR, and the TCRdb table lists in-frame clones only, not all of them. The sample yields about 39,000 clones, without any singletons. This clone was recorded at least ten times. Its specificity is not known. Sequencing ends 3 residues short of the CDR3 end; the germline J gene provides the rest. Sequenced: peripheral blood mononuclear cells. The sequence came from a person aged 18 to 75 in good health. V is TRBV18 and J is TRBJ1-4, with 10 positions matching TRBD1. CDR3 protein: CASSPRTGGEGKLFF. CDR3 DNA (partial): TGTGCCAGCTCACCACGGACAGGGGGGGAAGGAAAA.